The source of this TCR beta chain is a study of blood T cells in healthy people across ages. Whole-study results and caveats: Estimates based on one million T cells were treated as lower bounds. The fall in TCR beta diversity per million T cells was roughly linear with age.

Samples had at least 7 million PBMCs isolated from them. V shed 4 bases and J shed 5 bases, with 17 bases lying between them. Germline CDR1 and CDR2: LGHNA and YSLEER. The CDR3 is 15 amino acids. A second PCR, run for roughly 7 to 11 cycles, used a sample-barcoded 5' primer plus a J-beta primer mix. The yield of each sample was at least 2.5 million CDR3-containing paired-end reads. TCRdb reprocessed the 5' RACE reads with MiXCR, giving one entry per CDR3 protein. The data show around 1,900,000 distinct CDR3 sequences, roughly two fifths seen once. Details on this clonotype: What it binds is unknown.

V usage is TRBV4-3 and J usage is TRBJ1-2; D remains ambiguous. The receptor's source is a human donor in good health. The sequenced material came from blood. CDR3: CASSPTYGANYGYTF. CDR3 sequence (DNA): TGCGCCAGCAGCCCGACTTACGGTGCCAATTATGGCTACACCTTC.